The rows below give T cell receptor beta chains drawn from one sample of a study of cytomegalovirus exposure and HLA in healthy donors. Generated by immunoSEQ multiplex PCR, the TCRdb table keeps only in-frame clones and is missing some. The sample lists approximately 120,000 clones; 76% were seen once. Sequenced: PBMCs. The source is a woman aged 50 to 60 in good health and CMV-seropositive. Each CDR3 is given with its conserved first and last residue. Each record gives: J gene, clone size, D gene, V gene, CDR3 DNA, CDR3 protein. The D gene is left open where the match is weak. The size of a clone is reported for some rows only, either as once, few or many, or as a class for expanded clones.

j_call: TRBJ1-1
clone_size: -
d_call: -
v_call: TRBV19
cdr3_nt: TGTGCCAGTAGTACACCCCCGGAGGGGTGGGACACTGAAGCTTTCTTT
cdr3_aa: CASSTPPEGWDTEAFF

j_call: TRBJ2-4
clone_size: -
d_call: -
v_call: TRBV18
cdr3_nt: TGTGCCAGCTCACGGGGGTCCGGGGGAAACATTCAGTACTTC
cdr3_aa: CASSRGSGGNIQYF

j_call: TRBJ2-2
clone_size: -
d_call: -
v_call: TRBV11-2
cdr3_nt: TGTGCCAGCATCCCGGGGAACACCGGGGAGCTGTTTTTT
cdr3_aa: CASIPGNTGELFF

j_call: TRBJ1-2
clone_size: -
d_call: -
v_call: TRBV2
cdr3_nt: TGTGCCAGCAGTGAAGTATCACAGGTCTATGGCTACACCTTC
cdr3_aa: CASSEVSQVYGYTF

j_call: TRBJ2-2
clone_size: -
d_call: TRBD1
v_call: TRBV11-3
cdr3_nt: TGTGCCAGCAGCTGGGACAGCCTTACCGGGGAGCTGTTTTTT
cdr3_aa: CASSWDSLTGELFF

j_call: TRBJ2-2
clone_size: -
d_call: -
v_call: TRBV7-3
cdr3_nt: TGTGCCAGCAGCTCCGGGGTCGGGGAGCTGTTTTTT
cdr3_aa: CASSSGVGELFF

j_call: TRBJ2-5
clone_size: -
d_call: -
v_call: TRBV15
cdr3_nt: TGTGCCACCAGCAGAGATAGCGAGACCCAGTACTTC
cdr3_aa: CATSRDSETQYF

j_call: TRBJ2-1
clone_size: few
d_call: -
v_call: TRBV7-8
cdr3_nt: TGTGCCAGCAGCCTTAGCGGCTCCTACAATGAGCAGTTCTTC
cdr3_aa: CASSLSGSYNEQFF

j_call: TRBJ2-7
clone_size: -
d_call: -
v_call: TRBV7-6
cdr3_nt: TGTGCCAGCAGCCCACAGGGATTAAGCTACGAGCAGTACTTC
cdr3_aa: CASSPQGLSYEQYF

j_call: TRBJ1-6
clone_size: -
d_call: -
v_call: TRBV6-5
cdr3_nt: TGTGCCAGCGGACGGGATGGGGCCTATAATTCACCCCTCCACTTT
cdr3_aa: CASGRDGAYNSPLHF

j_call: TRBJ2-2
clone_size: few
d_call: TRBD2
v_call: TRBV14
cdr3_nt: TGTGCCAGCAGCCAAGATCAGCGGGGCGGGGAGCTGTTTTTT
cdr3_aa: CASSQDQRGGELFF

j_call: TRBJ2-1
clone_size: few
d_call: TRBD2
v_call: TRBV18
cdr3_nt: TGTGCCAGCTCACCACAGATGGTAGCGGGTTACAGCTCCTACAATGAGCAGTTCTTC
cdr3_aa: CASSPQMVAGYSSYNEQFF

j_call: TRBJ1-1
clone_size: -
d_call: -
v_call: TRBV5-1
cdr3_nt: TGCGCCAGCAGCTTGGACAGAAAGAACACTGAAGCTTTCTTT
cdr3_aa: CASSLDRKNTEAFF

j_call: TRBJ2-6
clone_size: -
d_call: -
v_call: TRBV6-4
cdr3_nt: TGTGCCAGCAGTGACGGCCAGGGGGCCAACGTCCTGACTTTC
cdr3_aa: CASSDGQGANVLTF

j_call: TRBJ2-3
clone_size: -
d_call: -
v_call: TRBV2
cdr3_nt: TGTGCCAGCAGTGACTGGGGGCCAGATACGCAGTATTTT
cdr3_aa: CASSDWGPDTQYF

j_call: TRBJ1-5
clone_size: -
d_call: -
v_call: TRBV6-5
cdr3_nt: TGTGCCAGCAGGCAACAGGGATTAGGAAATCAGCCCCAGCATTTT
cdr3_aa: CASRQQGLGNQPQHF

j_call: TRBJ2-1
clone_size: few
d_call: TRBD2
v_call: TRBV7-7
cdr3_nt: TGTGCCAGCAGCCAAGCGGGAGGGTCCTACAATGAGCAGTTCTTC
cdr3_aa: CASSQAGGSYNEQFF

j_call: TRBJ2-1
clone_size: -
d_call: TRBD2
v_call: TRBV9
cdr3_nt: TGTGCCAGCAGCCCAAGCGGGAGTTTGCACAATGAGCAGTTCTTC
cdr3_aa: CASSPSGSLHNEQFF

j_call: TRBJ2-7
clone_size: -
d_call: TRBD1
v_call: TRBV18
cdr3_nt: TGTGCCAGCTCACTGACAGGGAATCCGTCCTACGAGCAGTACTTC
cdr3_aa: CASSLTGNPSYEQYF

j_call: TRBJ2-1
clone_size: -
d_call: TRBD2
v_call: TRBV4-2
cdr3_nt: TGTGCCAGCAGCCAGTACCTCGTAGGACTAGCGCGTAGTGAGCAGTTCTTC
cdr3_aa: CASSQYLVGLARSEQFF

j_call: TRBJ2-3
clone_size: -
d_call: TRBD2
v_call: TRBV4-1
cdr3_nt: TGCGCCAGCAGCCAAGGACTAGCGGGGATCACAGATACGCAGTATTTT
cdr3_aa: CASSQGLAGITDTQYF

j_call: TRBJ2-7
clone_size: -
d_call: TRBD2
v_call: TRBV5-4
cdr3_nt: TGTGCCAGCAGCCGTACATATGGCGCCCGTACTAGCGGATTCCTCTACGAGCAGTACTTC
cdr3_aa: CASSRTYGARTSGFLYEQYF

j_call: TRBJ1-5
clone_size: -
d_call: -
v_call: TRBV28
cdr3_nt: TGTGCCAGCAGTCCCCCCCTGCGAGGGAATCAGCCCCAGCATTTT
cdr3_aa: CASSPPLRGNQPQHF

j_call: TRBJ2-3
clone_size: -
d_call: -
v_call: TRBV25-1
cdr3_nt: TGTGCCAGCAGTGAAATATCAGATACGCAGTATTTT
cdr3_aa: CASSEISDTQYF

j_call: TRBJ2-7
clone_size: -
d_call: -
v_call: TRBV6-5
cdr3_nt: TGTGCCAGCAGCGCAGGGTTCGAGCAGTACTTC
cdr3_aa: CASSAGFEQYF

j_call: TRBJ1-3
clone_size: -
d_call: -
v_call: TRBV21-1
cdr3_nt: TGTGCCAGCATGCGGGGGAGGGGAAACACCATATATTTT
cdr3_aa: CASMRGRGNTIYF

j_call: TRBJ2-5
clone_size: -
d_call: TRBD2
v_call: TRBV5-1
cdr3_nt: TGCGCCAGCAGTCCGGGACTAGCGGGGGAGACCCAGTACTTC
cdr3_aa: CASSPGLAGETQYF

j_call: TRBJ1-1
clone_size: -
d_call: -
v_call: TRBV25-1
cdr3_nt: TGTGCCAGCAGTGGTTCTGACAGGTTGAACACTGAAGCTTTCTTT
cdr3_aa: CASSGSDRLNTEAFF

j_call: TRBJ2-3
clone_size: -
d_call: -
v_call: TRBV21-1
cdr3_nt: TGTGCCAGCAGCAAAAGGGGGGGGCTAGCGGGAGGGGATAAGTTTCGGGATACGCAGTATTTT
cdr3_aa: CASSKRGGLAGGDKFRDTQYF

j_call: TRBJ1-2
clone_size: -
d_call: -
v_call: TRBV5-4
cdr3_nt: TGTGCCAGCAGCGGTCACAAGGCTAGCGGCTACACCTTC
cdr3_aa: CASSGHKASGYTF

j_call: TRBJ1-4
clone_size: -
d_call: TRBD1
v_call: TRBV9
cdr3_nt: TGTGCCAGCAGCGTAGACAGGGGGAGTGAAAAACTGTTTTTT
cdr3_aa: CASSVDRGSEKLFF

j_call: TRBJ2-1
clone_size: -
d_call: TRBD2
v_call: TRBV4-3
cdr3_nt: TGCGCCAGCAGCCAAGAACTCGCGGGGGGCTACAATGAGCAGTTCTTC
cdr3_aa: CASSQELAGGYNEQFF

j_call: TRBJ1-1
clone_size: -
d_call: -
v_call: TRBV29-1
cdr3_nt: TGCAGCGCACACCCTTCGAACACTGAAGCTTTCTTT
cdr3_aa: CSAHPSNTEAFF

j_call: TRBJ2-1
clone_size: -
d_call: -
v_call: TRBV11-2
cdr3_nt: TGTGCCAGCAGCTTAGGTCCCGTTTACAATGAGCAGTTCTTC
cdr3_aa: CASSLGPVYNEQFF

j_call: TRBJ1-2
clone_size: once
d_call: -
v_call: TRBV6-5
cdr3_nt: TGTGCCAGCAGCCGAGGCTTGGATGGCTACACCTTC
cdr3_aa: CASSRGLDGYTF

j_call: TRBJ1-2
clone_size: -
d_call: TRBD1
v_call: TRBV7-9
cdr3_nt: TGTGCCAGCAGCTCGGGACAGGGGTGGGACTATGGCTACACCTTC
cdr3_aa: CASSSGQGWDYGYTF

j_call: TRBJ2-2
clone_size: -
d_call: -
v_call: TRBV7-2
cdr3_nt: TGTGCCAGCACCTCCCTGAGCACCGGGGAGCTGTTTTTT
cdr3_aa: CASTSLSTGELFF

j_call: TRBJ2-5
clone_size: -
d_call: -
v_call: TRBV11-2
cdr3_nt: TGTGCCAGCTCCGACTATGGGGGCAAAGAGACCCAGTACTTC
cdr3_aa: CASSDYGGKETQYF

j_call: TRBJ1-5
clone_size: -
d_call: -
v_call: TRBV2
cdr3_nt: TGTGCCAGCAGTGAGGCAGGGTATAGCAATCAGCCCCAGCATTTT
cdr3_aa: CASSEAGYSNQPQHF

j_call: TRBJ2-1
clone_size: once
d_call: TRBD2
v_call: TRBV9
cdr3_nt: TGTGCCAGCAGCCGGACTAGCGGGGGGGCCATTTACTACAATGAGCAGTTCTTC
cdr3_aa: CASSRTSGGAIYYNEQFF

j_call: TRBJ2-5
clone_size: -
d_call: TRBD1
v_call: TRBV27
cdr3_nt: TGTGCCAGCAGTACACTACAGGGGCAAGAGACCCAGTACTTC
cdr3_aa: CASSTLQGQETQYF

j_call: TRBJ2-5
clone_size: -
d_call: TRBD1
v_call: TRBV4-1
cdr3_nt: TGCGCCAGCAGACGGGACAGTCAAGAGACCCAGTACTTC
cdr3_aa: CASRRDSQETQYF

j_call: TRBJ1-2
clone_size: -
d_call: TRBD1
v_call: TRBV7-9
cdr3_nt: TGTGCCAGCAGTTCTAAGGGGGCGCCTAACTATGGCTACACCTTC
cdr3_aa: CASSSKGAPNYGYTF

j_call: TRBJ2-3
clone_size: -
d_call: TRBD2
v_call: TRBV10-2
cdr3_nt: TGCGCCAGCAGTGAGAGGGCTAGCGGGAGCACAGATACGCAGTATTTT
cdr3_aa: CASSERASGSTDTQYF

j_call: TRBJ2-7
clone_size: few
d_call: TRBD1
v_call: TRBV6-5
cdr3_nt: TGTGCCAGCAGTGGACAGGGGGACCACGAGCAGTACTTC
cdr3_aa: CASSGQGDHEQYF

j_call: TRBJ2-5
clone_size: -
d_call: TRBD2
v_call: TRBV6-5
cdr3_nt: TGTGCCAGCAGTTACGGGGCGGGGGGAGAGGTCGAGACCCAGTACTTC
cdr3_aa: CASSYGAGGEVETQYF

j_call: TRBJ1-1
clone_size: -
d_call: -
v_call: TRBV27
cdr3_nt: TGTGCCAGCAGTACGCCGGTTGACACTGAAGCTTTCTTT
cdr3_aa: CASSTPVDTEAFF

j_call: TRBJ2-2
clone_size: -
d_call: -
v_call: TRBV6-5
cdr3_nt: TGTGCCAGCACGGGGGGCTATGCGAACACCGGGGAGCTGTTTTTT
cdr3_aa: CASTGGYANTGELFF

j_call: TRBJ2-3
clone_size: -
d_call: -
v_call: TRBV7-9
cdr3_nt: TGTGCCAGCAGCTTACAGGGAAATACGCAGTATTTT
cdr3_aa: CASSLQGNTQYF

j_call: TRBJ1-2
clone_size: -
d_call: -
v_call: TRBV19
cdr3_nt: TGTGCCAGTACCCGGGAGGGGGGCGTTTATGGCTACACCTTC
cdr3_aa: CASTREGGVYGYTF

j_call: TRBJ2-5
clone_size: -
d_call: TRBD2
v_call: TRBV5-1
cdr3_nt: TGCGCCAGCAGCCGGCTAGCGGGAGATGAGACCCAGTACTTC
cdr3_aa: CASSRLAGDETQYF

j_call: TRBJ2-4
clone_size: -
d_call: TRBD1
v_call: TRBV5-4
cdr3_nt: TGTGCCAGCAGCTCCGGACAGGGTCTAGGCAAAAACATTCAGTACTTC
cdr3_aa: CASSSGQGLGKNIQYF

j_call: TRBJ2-7
clone_size: -
d_call: TRBD2
v_call: TRBV13
cdr3_nt: TGTGCCAGCAGCTCTAGCCCCCTTAGCGGGGCCGTCTACGAGCAGTACTTC
cdr3_aa: CASSSSPLSGAVYEQYF

j_call: TRBJ2-4
clone_size: -
d_call: TRBD2
v_call: TRBV9
cdr3_nt: TGTGCCAGCAGCGTCAGCGGGGGGGCTGGAAACAGTCAGTACTTC
cdr3_aa: CASSVSGGAGNSQYF

j_call: TRBJ2-6
clone_size: -
d_call: -
v_call: TRBV5-6
cdr3_nt: TGTGCCAGCAGCTATTCGGACAGCTCTGGGGCCAACGTCCTGACTTTC
cdr3_aa: CASSYSDSSGANVLTF

j_call: TRBJ1-4
clone_size: -
d_call: -
v_call: TRBV5-4
cdr3_nt: TGTGCCAGCAGCTTGAATGGGGGGGATGAAAAACTGTTTTTT
cdr3_aa: CASSLNGGDEKLFF